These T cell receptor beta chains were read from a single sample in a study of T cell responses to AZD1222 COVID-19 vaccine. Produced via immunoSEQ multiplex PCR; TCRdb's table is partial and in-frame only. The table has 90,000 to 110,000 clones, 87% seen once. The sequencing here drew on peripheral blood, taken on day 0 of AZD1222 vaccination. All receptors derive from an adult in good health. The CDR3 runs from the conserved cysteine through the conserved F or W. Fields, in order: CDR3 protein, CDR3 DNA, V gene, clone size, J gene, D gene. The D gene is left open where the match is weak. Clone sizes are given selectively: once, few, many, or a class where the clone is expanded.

cdr3_aa: CASSLVGQGAGEQYF
cdr3_nt: TGTGCCAGCAGCTTAGTTGGACAGGGGGCTGGCGAGCAGTACTTC
v_call: TRBV7-9
clone_size: -
j_call: TRBJ2-7
d_call: TRBD1

cdr3_aa: CASSLSPETAKSGANVLTF
cdr3_nt: TGTGCCAGCAGTTTATCCCCGGAGACTGCTAAGTCTGGGGCCAACGTCCTGACTTTC
v_call: TRBV27
clone_size: -
j_call: TRBJ2-6
d_call: -

cdr3_aa: CASSQENDAGGTVAGELFF
cdr3_nt: TGTGCCAGCAGCCAAGAAAATGACGCGGGGGGTACGGTGGCCGGGGAGCTGTTTTTT
v_call: TRBV3-1/TRBV3-2
clone_size: once
j_call: TRBJ2-2
d_call: TRBD2

cdr3_aa: CAISERGGQADTQYF
cdr3_nt: TGTGCCATCAGTGAGCGGGGGGGCCAGGCAGATACGCAGTATTTT
v_call: TRBV10-3
clone_size: -
j_call: TRBJ2-3
d_call: TRBD2

cdr3_aa: CASSSDRADQPQHF
cdr3_nt: TGTGCCAGCAGCTCGGACAGAGCGGATCAGCCCCAGCATTTT
v_call: TRBV7-8
clone_size: -
j_call: TRBJ1-5
d_call: -

cdr3_aa: CSVVIDSSTDTQYF
cdr3_nt: TGCAGCGTTGTGATCGACAGTAGCACAGATACGCAGTATTTT
v_call: TRBV29-1
clone_size: -
j_call: TRBJ2-3
d_call: -

cdr3_aa: CASSEERTSGVETQYF
cdr3_nt: TGTGCCAGCAGTGAAGAGAGGACTAGCGGGGTGGAGACCCAGTACTTC
v_call: TRBV2
clone_size: -
j_call: TRBJ2-5
d_call: TRBD2

cdr3_aa: CASSLNTGELFF
cdr3_nt: TGTGCCAGCAGTTTAAACACCGGGGAGCTGTTTTTT
v_call: TRBV28
clone_size: -
j_call: TRBJ2-2
d_call: -

cdr3_aa: CAISEGVAESYEQYF
cdr3_nt: TGTGCCATCAGTGAGGGTGTGGCAGAGTCCTACGAGCAGTACTTC
v_call: TRBV10-3
clone_size: few
j_call: TRBJ2-7
d_call: -

cdr3_aa: CATSSPGTGTGANVLTF
cdr3_nt: TGTGCCACCAGCAGCCCCGGGACAGGGACTGGGGCCAACGTCCTGACTTTC
v_call: TRBV15
clone_size: few
j_call: TRBJ2-6
d_call: TRBD1